The source of this T cell receptor (beta chain) is a study of blood T cell repertoires in COVID-19. Using immunoSEQ multiplex PCR, the repertoire was profiled, and TCRdb retains in-frame clones only, with some absent. Here the sample spans under 130,000 clones, just over 85% being singletons. This clone occurred once. This TCR was sampled from a human donor in a cohort sampled during active COVID-19. The specimen sequenced was peripheral blood.

DNA of the CDR3: TGTGCCAGCAGCCAAGAAGGAAGCGGGAAGACCCAGTACTTC. It is translated as CASSQEGSGKTQYF. V and J are TRBV4-2 and TRBJ2-5, with 7 bases aligning to TRBD2. The J segment lost 6 bases and the V segment lost 0 bases, leaving 4 bases of the junction unmatched. CDR1 LGHNA and CDR2 YNFKEQ come from the germline V gene. This CDR3 comprises 14 residues.